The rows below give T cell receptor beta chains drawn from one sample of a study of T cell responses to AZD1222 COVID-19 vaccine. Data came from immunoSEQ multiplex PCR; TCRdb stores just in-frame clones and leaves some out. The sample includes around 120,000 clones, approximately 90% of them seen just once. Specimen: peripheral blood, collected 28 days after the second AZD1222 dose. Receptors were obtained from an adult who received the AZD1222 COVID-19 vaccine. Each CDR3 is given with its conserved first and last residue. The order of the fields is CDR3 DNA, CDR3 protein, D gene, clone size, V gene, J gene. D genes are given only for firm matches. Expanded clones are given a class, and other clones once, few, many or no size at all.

cdr3_nt: TGTGCCAGCAGACCCGCGGTGGTGCACACCATATATTTT
cdr3_aa: CASRPAVVHTIYF
d_call: .
clone_size: .
v_call: TRBV12-3/TRBV12-4
j_call: TRBJ1-3

cdr3_nt: TGTGCCAGCAGCCCGGGCCGCGAGCAGTACTTC
cdr3_aa: CASSPGREQYF
d_call: .
clone_size: .
v_call: TRBV7-8
j_call: TRBJ2-7

cdr3_nt: TGTGCCAGCAGCGTAGGATTAGGTGACTATGGCTACACCTTC
cdr3_aa: CASSVGLGDYGYTF
d_call: .
clone_size: .
v_call: TRBV9
j_call: TRBJ1-2

cdr3_nt: TGTGCCAGCAGCTTTCTTGGGGGCTCCTCGGTGAAGCAGTTCTTC
cdr3_aa: CASSFLGGSSVKQFF
d_call: .
clone_size: .
v_call: TRBV7-2
j_call: TRBJ2-1

cdr3_nt: TGTGCCAGTAGGGAGCAGACAGATAACACTGAAGCTTTCTTT
cdr3_aa: CASREQTDNTEAFF
d_call: .
clone_size: .
v_call: TRBV19
j_call: TRBJ1-1

cdr3_nt: TGTGCCAGCTGGGACAGGCTCAATGAAAAACTGTTTTTT
cdr3_aa: CASWDRLNEKLFF
d_call: TRBD1
clone_size: .
v_call: TRBV12-3/TRBV12-4
j_call: TRBJ1-4

cdr3_nt: TGTGCCAGCAGTTTATCAGGGGAACGGCCTGAAGCTTTCTTT
cdr3_aa: CASSLSGERPEAFF
d_call: .
clone_size: .
v_call: TRBV28
j_call: TRBJ1-1

cdr3_nt: TGTGCCAGCTCATTAAGGACAGGCACGCTGACCTACGAGCAGTACTTC
cdr3_aa: CASSLRTGTLTYEQYF
d_call: TRBD1
clone_size: .
v_call: TRBV18
j_call: TRBJ2-7

cdr3_nt: TGTGCCAGCAGCCGCCGGGGAACCTACAATGAGCAGTTCTTC
cdr3_aa: CASSRRGTYNEQFF
d_call: .
clone_size: .
v_call: TRBV11-3
j_call: TRBJ2-1

cdr3_nt: TGTGCCAGCAGCCGACGGTCCGGAATGGCCCAGCATTTT
cdr3_aa: CASSRRSGMAQHF
d_call: .
clone_size: few
v_call: TRBV5-8
j_call: TRBJ1-5

cdr3_nt: TGTGCCAGTAGGAACCCTAATCAGCCCCAGCATTTT
cdr3_aa: CASRNPNQPQHF
d_call: .
clone_size: .
v_call: TRBV19
j_call: TRBJ1-5

cdr3_nt: TGTGCCAGCAGTGAAGCGGAGACAGGGCTAAATGAAAAACTGTTTTTT
cdr3_aa: CASSEAETGLNEKLFF
d_call: TRBD1
clone_size: .
v_call: TRBV2
j_call: TRBJ1-4

cdr3_nt: TGTGCCAGCAGTGAGGCAGGGTCGGTCGAGCAGTACTTC
cdr3_aa: CASSEAGSVEQYF
d_call: .
clone_size: .
v_call: TRBV6-1
j_call: TRBJ2-7

cdr3_nt: TGTGCCAGCAGCTTGACTAGGGATCAGCCCCAGCATTTT
cdr3_aa: CASSLTRDQPQHF
d_call: .
clone_size: .
v_call: TRBV5-8
j_call: TRBJ1-5

cdr3_nt: TGTGCCAGCAGCGTCGACAGGGGGGAGGGAGGTGGCTACACCTTC
cdr3_aa: CASSVDRGEGGGYTF
d_call: TRBD1
clone_size: few
v_call: TRBV11-2
j_call: TRBJ1-2

cdr3_nt: TGTGCCCTCCAGGGTTTTACAGGGGGCTGGGAGACCCAGTACTTC
cdr3_aa: CALQGFTGGWETQYF
d_call: TRBD1
clone_size: few
v_call: TRBV7-9
j_call: TRBJ2-5

cdr3_nt: TGTGCCAGCAGCCCAGGGACAGGCGGATACGAGCAGTACTTC
cdr3_aa: CASSPGTGGYEQYF
d_call: TRBD1
clone_size: few
v_call: TRBV7-2
j_call: TRBJ2-7

cdr3_nt: TGCGCCAGCAGCTTGGAAGTCGGGTCTGGGGCCAACGTCCTGACTTTC
cdr3_aa: CASSLEVGSGANVLTF
d_call: .
clone_size: .
v_call: TRBV5-1
j_call: TRBJ2-6

cdr3_nt: TGTGCCAGCAGTTCCAGTCCGACAGGGAGCTCCTATAATTCACCCCTCCACTTT
cdr3_aa: CASSSSPTGSSYNSPLHF
d_call: TRBD1
clone_size: .
v_call: TRBV28
j_call: TRBJ1-6

cdr3_nt: TGCAGCGTTGAAAGGGAACCGAACACTGAAGCTTTCTTT
cdr3_aa: CSVEREPNTEAFF
d_call: .
clone_size: .
v_call: TRBV29-1
j_call: TRBJ1-1

cdr3_nt: TGTGCCACCAGTCGAGGCGGGCGCTTCTACGAGCAGTACTTC
cdr3_aa: CATSRGGRFYEQYF
d_call: .
clone_size: .
v_call: TRBV15
j_call: TRBJ2-7

cdr3_nt: TGTGCCAGCAGCCCACGGACGGATTTGAACACTGAAGCTTTCTTT
cdr3_aa: CASSPRTDLNTEAFF
d_call: .
clone_size: .
v_call: TRBV7-2
j_call: TRBJ1-1

cdr3_nt: TGTGCCAGCAGCTTGGATCCAGGAGCTAACTATGGCTACACCTTC
cdr3_aa: CASSLDPGANYGYTF
d_call: .
clone_size: .
v_call: TRBV5-4
j_call: TRBJ1-2

cdr3_nt: TGCGCCAGCAGCCCCAACGGGGACAGGGGGCGGTTTGGCTACACCTTC
cdr3_aa: CASSPNGDRGRFGYTF
d_call: TRBD1
clone_size: .
v_call: TRBV5-1
j_call: TRBJ1-2

cdr3_nt: TGTGCCAGCAGCTTGGATCCGGGACAGGGAGATACGCAGTATTTT
cdr3_aa: CASSLDPGQGDTQYF
d_call: TRBD1
clone_size: .
v_call: TRBV5-6
j_call: TRBJ2-3

cdr3_nt: TGTGCCAGTAGTGCTACCGGGAGGCCCGACTATGGCTACACCTTC
cdr3_aa: CASSATGRPDYGYTF
d_call: .
clone_size: .
v_call: TRBV19
j_call: TRBJ1-2

cdr3_nt: TGTGCCAGCAGCCAAGAGGGACCCGGAGGTTCACCCCTCCACTTT
cdr3_aa: CASSQEGPGGSPLHF
d_call: .
clone_size: .
v_call: TRBV3-1/TRBV3-2
j_call: TRBJ1-6

cdr3_nt: TGTGCCAGCAGGCTGGACAGCTCTGGAAACACCATATATTTT
cdr3_aa: CASRLDSSGNTIYF
d_call: .
clone_size: .
v_call: TRBV2
j_call: TRBJ1-3

cdr3_nt: TGTGCCACCAGTGATCGGACCCTCTATAGCTCCTACAATGAGCAGTTCTTC
cdr3_aa: CATSDRTLYSSYNEQFF
d_call: .
clone_size: once
v_call: TRBV24-1
j_call: TRBJ2-1

cdr3_nt: TGTGCCAGCAGCAATCCCGGGACAGGGGGCTACGAGCAGTACTTC
cdr3_aa: CASSNPGTGGYEQYF
d_call: TRBD1
clone_size: .
v_call: TRBV28
j_call: TRBJ2-7

cdr3_nt: TGTGCCAGCAGCGTGGGACAGCCTGGAAACACCATATATTTT
cdr3_aa: CASSVGQPGNTIYF
d_call: TRBD1
clone_size: .
v_call: TRBV9
j_call: TRBJ1-3

cdr3_nt: TGTGCCAGCAGCCCGCCGGGATTTTCCTACGAGCAGTACTTC
cdr3_aa: CASSPPGFSYEQYF
d_call: .
clone_size: .
v_call: TRBV7-2
j_call: TRBJ2-7

cdr3_nt: TGTGCCAGCAGTCCCGGGACAGGGGTCGACGAGCAGTACTTC
cdr3_aa: CASSPGTGVDEQYF
d_call: TRBD1
clone_size: .
v_call: TRBV6-6
j_call: TRBJ2-7

cdr3_nt: TGCGCCAGCAGCCAAGGACAGGGGATTAACTACGAGCAGTACTTC
cdr3_aa: CASSQGQGINYEQYF
d_call: TRBD1
clone_size: .
v_call: TRBV4-1
j_call: TRBJ2-7

cdr3_nt: TGTGCCATCAGTGAAGCATACTCTGGAAACACCATATATTTT
cdr3_aa: CAISEAYSGNTIYF
d_call: .
clone_size: once
v_call: TRBV10-3
j_call: TRBJ1-3

cdr3_nt: TGTGCCAGCATGGGACAGGGAAATCAGCCCCAGCATTTT
cdr3_aa: CASMGQGNQPQHF
d_call: TRBD1
clone_size: once
v_call: TRBV12-3/TRBV12-4
j_call: TRBJ1-5

cdr3_nt: TGTGCCAGCTCCCCGTTGGGGAACACTGAAGCTTTCTTT
cdr3_aa: CASSPLGNTEAFF
d_call: .
clone_size: .
v_call: TRBV18
j_call: TRBJ1-1

cdr3_nt: TGTGCCAGCAGTTACTCCACCGGGACAGGAGATTCACCCCTCCACTTT
cdr3_aa: CASSYSTGTGDSPLHF
d_call: TRBD1
clone_size: .
v_call: TRBV6-5
j_call: TRBJ1-6

cdr3_nt: TGTGCCAGCAGTGGACAGGGGGCAGGGAACTATGGCTACACCTTC
cdr3_aa: CASSGQGAGNYGYTF
d_call: TRBD1
clone_size: .
v_call: TRBV27
j_call: TRBJ1-2

cdr3_nt: TGTGCCATCAGTGAGCGGGAGGTGGACCAGCCCCAGCATTTT
cdr3_aa: CAISEREVDQPQHF
d_call: .
clone_size: .
v_call: TRBV10-3
j_call: TRBJ1-5

cdr3_nt: TGTGCCAGCAGTTACCGAGCAGACTACTCTGGAAACACCATATATTTT
cdr3_aa: CASSYRADYSGNTIYF
d_call: .
clone_size: .
v_call: TRBV6-5
j_call: TRBJ1-3

cdr3_nt: TGTGCCAGTAGTCCGGACAGGGGGCGCAGCAATCAGCCCCAGCATTTT
cdr3_aa: CASSPDRGRSNQPQHF
d_call: TRBD1
clone_size: once
v_call: TRBV19
j_call: TRBJ1-5

cdr3_nt: TGTGCCAGGGAGACAGGGAAGCACCCGAACACCGGGGAGCTGTTTTTT
cdr3_aa: CARETGKHPNTGELFF
d_call: .
clone_size: .
v_call: TRBV21-1
j_call: TRBJ2-2